The T cell receptor (beta chain) under discussion was sequenced for a study of T cells in Graves' hyperthyroidism and ophthalmopathy. CDR3 size: 15 residues. The germline gives CDR1 SGHRS, CDR2 YFSETQ. J lost 0 bases, V lost 3 bases, and 3 bases had no gene match. There were TCR beta CDR3 regions amplified from RNA transcripts. HTBI primers were employed in a first-round RT-PCR of the TCR CDR3. TCRdb analysed the multiplex PCR reads with MiXCR anew, one entry per CDR3 protein. The table records approximately 620,000 distinct CDR3 sequences, more than 15% of them present only once. This clonotype appeared many times.

The rearrangement joins TRBV5-1 to TRBJ1-1, with 9 bases matching TRBD1. Specimen: blood. This clonotype was sampled from a woman aged 40 to 55 with Graves' ophthalmopathy. In DNA, the CDR3 is TGCGCCAGCAGCTATGACAGGGGGATGAACACTGAAGCTTTCTTT. Translated: CASSYDRGMNTEAFF.